These 3 T cell receptor beta chains came from one sample sequenced in a study of OX40 agonist ivuxolimab in advanced cancers. Here immunoSEQ multiplex PCR was the method, and the copy in TCRdb shows in-frame clones only, minus some. The sample has roughly 76,000 clones; 65% to 90% are singletons. The starting material was CD4+ or CD8+ T cells sorted from blood, obtained in a trial of the OX40 agonist ivuxolimab. These receptors were taken from an adult with an advanced solid tumor such as melanoma, head and neck, liver or kidney cancer.

The V call is TRBV5-4, the J call TRBJ2-5, with D tentatively TRBD2 (6 bases). The V end lost 9 bases, the J end lost 4 bases, and 13 bases lay between the germline ends. This CDR3 is 12 amino acids long. In germline, CDR1 is SGHNT, CDR2 YYREEE (reference sequence). DNA of the CDR3: TGTGCCACAGCTGGGACTGGAGAGACCCAGTACTTC. Amino acids: CATAGTGETQYF. The full variable domain, rest sourced from reference TRBV5-4 and TRBJ2-5, is ETGVTQSPTHLIKTRGQQVTLRCSSQSGHNTVSWYQQALGQGPQFIFQYYREEENGRGNFPPRFSGLQFPNYSSELNVNALELDDSALYLCATAGTGETQYFGPGTRLLVL.

The rearrangement links TRBV11-3 to TRBJ2-5, with unresolved D. Germline-derived CDR1 and CDR2 are SGHNT and YENEEA. This CDR3 is 12 amino acids long. The V end lost 5 bases, the J end lost 7 bases, and 11 bases lay between the germline ends. The CDR3 DNA is TGTGCCAGCAGCCCTGAGTGGGGGACCCAGTACTTC. Translating gives CASSPEWGTQYF.

This clone was seen once. The chain recombines TRBV7-9 with TRBJ2-1; 11 nucleotides agree with TRBD2. The CDR3 sequence is 19 residues long. With 2 bases clipped from V and 0 bases from J, the junction kept 9 bases outside the gene matches. Germline V gene data show CDR1 as SEHNR and CDR2 as FQNEAQ (reference sequence). CDR3 DNA sequence: TGTGCCAGCAGCTTAACCCCTAGCGGGGGGTATAGCTCCTACAATGAGCAGTTCTTC. Translating it yields CASSLTPSGGYSSYNEQFF.